These T cell receptor beta chains were read from a single sample in a study of beta chain features in type 1 diabetes. The table came from immunoSEQ multiplex PCR; TCRdb's copy has only in-frame clones and leaves some out. There are about 150,000 clones in the sample; around 10% occur only once, and around 2.1% lies in the top ten. The sample taken for sequencing was central memory CD4+ T cells from blood. The receptors here all came from a man aged 18 to 35 in good health. The CDR3 runs from the conserved cysteine through the conserved F or W. The order of the fields is CDR3 protein, V gene, D gene, J gene. A D gene is named only where the DNA matches it firmly.

CASSLALQQGTDTQYF | TRBV7-2 | NA | TRBJ2-3
CASSPGVQETQYF | TRBV7-3 | NA | TRBJ2-5
CSVDLAGGTDTQYF | TRBV29-1 | TRBD2 | TRBJ2-3
CASSLRGANTEAFF | TRBV5-1 | NA | TRBJ1-1
CASSPTKGQGKLFF | TRBV7-9 | TRBD1 | TRBJ1-4
CASSQESTGELFF | TRBV4-1 | NA | TRBJ2-2
CSAAKQETQYF | TRBV20-1 | NA | TRBJ2-5
CASSTGVQETQYF | TRBV5-1 | NA | TRBJ2-5
CASSFTGMNTEAFF | TRBV5-1 | NA | TRBJ1-1
CASREGELPGANVLTF | TRBV6-6 | NA | TRBJ2-6
CASSLDNTQYF | TRBV5-1 | NA | TRBJ2-3
CASSAHSNTEAFF | TRBV9 | NA | TRBJ1-1
CASSVSRGRETQYF | TRBV9 | NA | TRBJ2-5
CASSVVMGNEQFF | TRBV9 | NA | TRBJ2-1
CASSSRGTGGETQYF | TRBV27 | TRBD1 | TRBJ2-5
CASGSADRLYNEQFF | TRBV7-9 | NA | TRBJ2-1
CASSFFATRQGNEQYF | TRBV28 | TRBD1 | TRBJ2-7
CASSTQGPFGGYTF | TRBV28 | NA | TRBJ1-2
CASSQDYQSYNSPLHF | TRBV4-3 | NA | TRBJ1-6
CASSLDQSNQPQHF | TRBV5-1 | NA | TRBJ1-5
CASSYSGRSEAFF | TRBV6-6 | NA | TRBJ1-1